This T cell receptor beta chain was found in a study of cytomegalovirus exposure and HLA in healthy donors. A multiplex PCR was run with 60 Vbeta primers and 13 Jbeta primers. TCRdb keeps only in-frame clones here, not all; method: immunoSEQ multiplex PCR. The profile shows hundreds of thousands of clones, under 80% of them singletons. There are 17 residues in the CDR3. As concerns this clone: Its target is unknown.

General study findings and limits: Most subjects had HLA-A and HLA-B alleles reportedly predicted accurately by TCR beta sequences.

The clonotype comes from a female donor in good health and CMV-seronegative. The genes are TRBV12-2 and TRBJ2-1; the table's D call of TRBD2 was not tested on the DNA. TRBV12-2 is tagged as a pseudogene. Sequencing was done on a sample of PBMCs. CDR3 sequence reads: CASRLGLAGVDYNEQFF. The CDR3 coding sequence is TGTGCAAGTCGCTTAGGGCTAGCGGGAGTAGACTACAATGAGCAGTTCTTC.